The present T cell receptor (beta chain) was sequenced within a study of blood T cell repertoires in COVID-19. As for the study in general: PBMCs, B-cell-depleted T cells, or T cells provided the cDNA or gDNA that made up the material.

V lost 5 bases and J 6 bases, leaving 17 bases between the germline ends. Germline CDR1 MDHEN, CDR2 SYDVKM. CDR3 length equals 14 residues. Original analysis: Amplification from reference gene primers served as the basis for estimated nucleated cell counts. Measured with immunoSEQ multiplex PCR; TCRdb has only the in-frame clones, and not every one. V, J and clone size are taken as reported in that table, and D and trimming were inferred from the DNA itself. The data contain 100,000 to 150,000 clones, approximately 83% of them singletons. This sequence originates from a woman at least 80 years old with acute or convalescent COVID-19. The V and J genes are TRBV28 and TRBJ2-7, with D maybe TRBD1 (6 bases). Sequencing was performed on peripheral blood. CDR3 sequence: CASSPGDRESEQYV. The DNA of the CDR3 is TGTGCCAGCAGTCCAGGGGACCGGGAATCCGAGCAGTACGTC.